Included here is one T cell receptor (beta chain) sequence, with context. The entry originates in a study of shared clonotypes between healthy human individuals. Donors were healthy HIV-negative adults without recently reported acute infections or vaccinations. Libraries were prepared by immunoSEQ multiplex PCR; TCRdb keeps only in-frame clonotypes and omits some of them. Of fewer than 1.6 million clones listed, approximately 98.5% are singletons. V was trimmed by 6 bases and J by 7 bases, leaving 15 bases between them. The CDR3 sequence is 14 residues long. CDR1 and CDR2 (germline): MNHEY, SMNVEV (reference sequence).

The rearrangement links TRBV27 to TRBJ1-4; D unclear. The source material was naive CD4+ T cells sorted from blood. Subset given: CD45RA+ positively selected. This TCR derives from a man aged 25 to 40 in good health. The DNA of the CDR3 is TGTGCCAGCAGCCCGAGACTAACGGGTGAAAAACTGTTTTTT. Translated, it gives CASSPRLTGEKLFF.